The 32 T cell receptor beta chains below all came from one sample that was sequenced in a study of T cell responses to AZD1222 COVID-19 vaccine. Method: immunoSEQ multiplex PCR; TCRdb's copy keeps in-frame clones and lacks some. The sample lists tens of thousands of clones, 65% to 80% occurring once. Sequenced here: peripheral blood, sampled on day 0 of MenACWY control vaccination. These receptors all come from an adult in good health.

This clone was picked up a small number of times. V and J are TRBV6-5 and TRBJ2-7, with a possible D match to TRBD2 (6 bases). The CDR3 is 16 residues long. Germline V lookup: CDR1 MNHEY, CDR2 SVGAGI. Trimming shortened V by 2 bases and J by 2 bases, and 16 bases separated the two germline ends. CDR3 DNA: TGTGCCAGCAGTTACACAGGAGCGGGCCTCGCCTACGAGCAGTACTTC. This sequence encodes CASSYTGAGLAYEQYF.

The gene calls are TRBV19 and TRBJ2-2, with 8 bases lining up with TRBD1. The CDR3 totals 13 residues. Germline-derived CDR1 and CDR2 are LNHDA and SQIVND (reference sequence). Trimming removed 9 bases from V and 6 bases from J; junction bases left unmatched: 6. The CDR3 reads CASVDRAPGELFF. CDR3 sequence (DNA): TGTGCCAGCGTGGACAGGGCTCCCGGGGAGCTGTTTTTT.

This clone occurred once. The V gene is TRBV21-1, the J gene TRBJ2-2; TRBD2, the table's D call, was not compared with the DNA. TRBV21-1 is assigned pseudogene status. This CDR3 contains 18 residues. CDR3 sequence reads: CASSKGALAGGQPGELFF. For the CDR3, the DNA is TGTGCCAGCAGCAAAGGAGCGTTAGCGGGGGGGCAGCCCGGGGAGCTGTTTTTT.

The chain recombines TRBV29-1 with TRBJ1-4, with TRBD1 matching over 7 bases. V lost 0 bases to trimming and J lost 3 bases; unmatched junction nucleotides: 10. The germline gives CDR1 SQVTM, CDR2 ANQGSEA. The CDR3 loop spans 17 amino acids. The CDR3 bases are TGCAGCGTTGAAGATTCGGATAAGGGGGCTGCTAATGAAAAACTGTTTTTT. Protein product: CSVEDSDKGAANEKLFF. The whole variable domain, remainder taken from reference TRBV29-1 and TRBJ1-4, is SAVISQKPSRDICQRGTSLTIQCQVDSQVTMMFWYRQQPGQSLTLIATANQGSEATYESGFVIDKFPISRPNLTFSTLTVSNMSPEDSSIYLCSVEDSDKGAANEKLFFGSGTQLSVL.

The gene calls are TRBV28 and TRBJ1-2; 10 bases agree with TRBD1. V dropped 6 bases and J dropped 4; count of bases not matched to a gene: 8. The length of the CDR3 is 15 residues. Germline assignment: CDR1 MDHEN and CDR2 SYDVKM. The CDR3 bases are TGTGCCAGCAGAACCTACCGGACAGGGGGCTATGGCTACACCTTC. Amino acids: CASRTYRTGGYGYTF.

The chain joins TRBV10-1 to TRBJ2-3, with D uncertain. CDR1 and CDR2 (germline): WNHNN, SYGVQD (reference sequence). Trimming removed 5 bases from V and 5 bases from J, with 5 bases in between. The CDR3 covers 11 residues. CDR3 coding DNA: TGCGCCAGCAGTTCCAGAGATACGCAGTATTTT. It yields the protein CASSSRDTQYF.

The chain carries TRBV19 and TRBJ1-5, with 8 bases lining up with TRBD1. CDR3 length: 16 residues. Germline V lookup: CDR1 LNHDA, CDR2 SQIVND (reference sequence). V dropped 5 bases and J dropped 0; count of bases not matched to a gene: 6. The CDR3 sequence is CASSPRQGNSNQPQHF. The CDR3 region has the DNA TGTGCCAGTAGTCCCAGACAGGGGAATAGCAATCAGCCCCAGCATTTT.

The chain carries TRBV30 and TRBJ1-4; 8 nucleotides align to TRBD1. The germline gives CDR1 GTSNPN, CDR2 SVGIG (reference sequence). This CDR3 is built from 15 residues. With 0 bases clipped from V and 0 bases from J, the junction kept 0 bases outside the gene matches. CDR3 residues: CAWSVQGATNEKLFF. The CDR3 nucleotides are TGTGCCTGGAGTGTACAGGGGGCAACTAATGAAAAACTGTTTTTT.

This chain links TRBV6-5 with TRBJ2-1; TRBD1 might be the D (6 bases). The germline CDR1 and CDR2 sequences are MNHEY and SVGAGI. The V end was cut by 5 bases, the J end by 8 bases, with 16 bases between. The CDR3 covers 14 residues. CDR3 protein: CASSPNRVTDEQFF. CDR3 nucleotides: TGTGCCAGCAGTCCCAACAGGGTTACCGATGAGCAGTTCTTC.

The chain recombines TRBV7-8 with TRBJ1-1; D call uncertain. The CDR3 covers 14 residues. Deletions cut 1 base from V and 3 bases from J, with 9 bases between. CDR1 and CDR2 (germline): SGHVS, FQNEAQ. CDR3 loop: CASSLGSGDTEAFF. The CDR3 DNA reads as TGTGCCAGCAGCTTAGGATCCGGGGACACTGAAGCTTTCTTT.

This rearrangement joins TRBV30 to TRBJ1-1; D not certain. Germline V gene lookup returns CDR1 GTSNPN and CDR2 SVGIG (reference sequence). V was clipped by 2 bases and J by 5 bases, with 12 bases between them. The CDR3 is 13 amino acids. CDR3 in amino acids: CAWSTGLATEAFF. DNA for the CDR3: TGTGCCTGGAGTACGGGGTTGGCAACTGAAGCTTTCTTT.

The V and J genes are TRBV6-5 and TRBJ1-1; possible D gene TRBD1, 5 bases. V lost 5 bases to trimming and J lost 2 bases, with 9 bases between them. This CDR3 is 13 amino acids long. Per germline, CDR1 MNHEY and CDR2 SVGAGI. The CDR3 DNA sequence: TGTGCCAGCAGTCCCGGGGCTAACACTGAAGCTTTCTTT. Residues: CASSPGANTEAFF.

The V and J genes are TRBV4-2 and TRBJ1-4; no firm D call. The CDR3 has 16 residues. Germline-derived CDR1 and CDR2 are LGHNA and YNFKEQ. The ends were cut back, 4 bases at V and 0 bases at J, with 12 bases in the middle. The CDR3 loop reads CASSRSLGATNEKLFF. Written as DNA, the CDR3 is TGTGCCAGCAGCCGATCCCTCGGAGCAACTAATGAAAAACTGTTTTTT.

The chain uses TRBV3-1 (or the pseudogene TRBV3-2) and TRBJ2-5; tentative D call: TRBD1 (6 bases). This CDR3 has 11 residues. Germline V gene sequence: CDR1 LGHDT, CDR2 YNNKEL (reference sequence). The V end was cut by 6 bases, the J end by 7 bases, with 9 bases between. CDR3 bases: TGTGCCAGCAGTGAAGGGGGGACCCAGTACTTC. This encodes CASSEGGTQYF.

V gene TRBV6-4 combines with J gene TRBJ2-3; TRBD1 agrees at 10 bases. The CDR3 runs to 15 residues. CDR1 MRHNA and CDR2 SNTAGT come from the germline V gene. V lost 5 bases, J lost 3 bases, and 5 bases stayed unmatched. CDR3 nucleotides: TGTGCCAGCAGTAGACAGGGGGCTCGTACAGATACGCAGTATTTT. Its protein is CASSRQGARTDTQYF.

This sequence joins TRBV28 and TRBJ2-7, with D perhaps matching TRBD2 (6 bases). The CDR3 contains 14 residues. V lost 6 bases, J lost 1 base, and 13 bases lay in between. CDR1 and CDR2 from the germline V gene are MDHEN and SYDVKM. Here the CDR3 reads CASRTGTASYEQYF. As DNA, the CDR3 is TGTGCCAGCAGGACCGGGACTGCGTCCTACGAGCAGTACTTC.

This clone was counted a few times. The rearrangement joins TRBV7-8 to TRBJ1-1; D is unresolved. Germline CDR1 is SGHVS and CDR2 is FQNEAQ. The CDR3 totals 13 residues. Trimming left V 2 bases short and J 6 bases short, with 10 bases between. For the CDR3, the DNA is TGTGCCAGCAGCTTAACAGAGTTTCCTGAAGCTTTCTTT. Translating gives CASSLTEFPEAFF.

To note about this clone: A junction end diverges from the germline sequence, so it may reflect a read error. The genes are TRBV6-5 and TRBJ2-2; D gene uncertain. Germline-derived CDR1 and CDR2 are MNHEY and SVGAGI. CDR3 length equals 12 residues. The CDR3 protein is CASRYYTGELFF. CDR3 nucleotide sequence: TGTGCCAGCAGGTACTACACCGGGGAGCTGTTTTTT.

This chain connects TRBV5-1 to TRBJ1-5; 8 bases map to TRBD1. J lost 5 bases, V lost 0 bases, and 7 bases had no gene match. The CDR3 extends over 16 amino acids. Germline V gene lookup returns CDR1 SGHRS and CDR2 YFSETQ. The CDR3 nucleotides read TGCGCCAGCAGCTTGGGGACAGGGTCCCTCGATCAGCCCCAGCATTTT. It yields the protein CASSLGTGSLDQPQHF. Complete variable domain (other parts from reference TRBV5-1 and TRBJ1-5): KAGVTQTPRYLIKTRGQQVTLSCSPISGHRSVSWYQQTPGQGLQFLFEYFSETQRNKGNFPGRFSGRQFSNSRSEMNVSTLELGDSALYLCASSLGTGSLDQPQHFGDGTRLSIL.

The rearrangement joins TRBV28 to TRBJ2-3, with no clear D. This CDR3 region has 12 residues. From germline, CDR1 is MDHEN and CDR2 SYDVKM. The ends were cut back, 8 bases at V and 2 bases at J, with 8 bases in the middle. The CDR3 bases are TGTGCCAGCCAAGATGCCACAGATACGCAGTATTTT. Protein product: CASQDATDTQYF.

Points on this clone: One end of the junction fails to match germline, which may point to a read error. The genes are TRBV6-5 and TRBJ1-1; D is perhaps TRBD1 (5 bases). CDR1 and CDR2 from the germline V gene are MNHEY and SVGAGI. This CDR3 is 15 amino acids long. The CDR3 region has the DNA TGTGCCAGCAGTTACGGGGATTTGGCGCGGGCAGGGCGGATCTTT. The encoded protein is CASSYGDLARAGRIF.

The chain couples TRBV19 to TRBJ2-7, with D possibly called TRBD1 or TRBD2 (5 bases each). The ends were cut back, 3 bases at V and 7 bases at J, with 16 bases in the middle. The V gene's germline CDR1 is LNHDA and CDR2 SQIVND (reference sequence). This CDR3 is built from 14 residues. The CDR3 DNA reads TGTGCCAGTAGTATCGGGGCCGGCCGCCCGGAGCAGTACTTC. Translation gives CASSIGAGRPEQYF.

The V and J genes are TRBV6-5 and TRBJ1-2, with D possibly matching TRBD1 (6 bases). Per the germline V gene, CDR1 is MNHEY and CDR2 is SVGAGI. This CDR3 has 15 amino acids. V lost 6 bases and J lost 7, with 21 bases in between. The chain's CDR3 is CASSDQGTQRSGYTF. CDR3 coding DNA: TGTGCCAGCAGCGACCAGGGGACCCAACGTTCTGGCTACACCTTC.

The rearrangement uses TRBV25-1 and TRBJ1-2, with 9 bases matching TRBD1. Trimming took 6 bases from V and 5 from J; bases not matched to a gene: 1. This CDR3 region has 12 residues. Germline loops: CDR1 MGHDK, CDR2 SYGVNS. Here the CDR3 reads CASRGTGYGYTF. Written as DNA, the CDR3 is TGTGCCAGCAGAGGGACAGGGTATGGCTACACCTTC.

The V gene is TRBV6-2 or TRBV6-3, the J gene TRBJ2-2; the match to TRBD1 covers 9 bases. The germline gives CDR1 MNHEY, CDR2 SVGEGT. Germline trimming cut 1 base from V and 1 base from J; bases unmatched to any gene: 4. This CDR3 is 17 amino acids long. DNA for the CDR3: TGTGCCAGCAGTTACTTCGCGGGACAGGGGAACACCGGGGAGCTGTTTTTT. Translating gives CASSYFAGQGNTGELFF.

The V gene is TRBV3-1 (or the pseudogene TRBV3-2), the J gene TRBJ1-5, with no clear D. Germline CDR1 and CDR2: LGHDT and YNNKEL (reference sequence). This CDR3 has 17 residues. Trimming pared 0 bases from V and 5 bases from J, leaving 17 bases between. The CDR3 DNA is TGTGCCAGCAGCCAAGATGTGGTGGGATTTGGAGATCAGCCCCAGCATTTT. This gives the protein CASSQDVVGFGDQPQHF.

V usage is TRBV7-9 and J usage is TRBJ1-5; 9 bases are shared with TRBD1. The length of the CDR3 is 17 residues. Trimming removed 4 bases from V and 2 bases from J; junction bases left unmatched: 9. Germline V gives CDR1 SEHNR, CDR2 FQNEAQ (reference sequence). In nucleotides, the CDR3 is TGTGCCAGCAGCTCAGTAGGGGGACAGGGCGGCAATCAGCCCCAGCATTTT. This gives the protein CASSSVGGQGGNQPQHF.

The chain recombines TRBV6-5 with TRBJ2-3; 11 bases align to TRBD1. The CDR3 spans 15 residues. The germline gives CDR1 MNHEY, CDR2 SVGAGI. V lost 6 bases, J lost 5 bases, and 7 bases stayed unmatched. CDR3 loop: CASSTTGTGGDTQYF. Written as DNA, the CDR3 is TGTGCCAGCAGCACTACCGGGACAGGGGGAGATACGCAGTATTTT.

This chain uses TRBV24-1 with TRBJ2-1; 7 bases line up with TRBD2. The V segment lost 3 bases and the J segment 0 bases; nucleotides outside the gene matches: 4. The CDR3 is 16 residues long. The germline gives CDR1 KGHDR, CDR2 SFDVKD. The CDR3 DNA sequence: TGTGCCACCAGTGATAGCGGGGAGAGCTCCTACAATGAGCAGTTCTTC. This translates into CATSDSGESSYNEQFF.

The count of this clone is one. The chain combines TRBV28 with TRBJ1-1, with TRBD1 as a possible D gene (5 bases). CDR3 size: 14 residues. V was clipped by 3 bases and J by 6 bases, with 14 bases between them. Germline CDR1 MDHEN, CDR2 SYDVKM. The CDR3 nucleotides read TGTGCCAGCAGTTTGAAGGGGTCTAGTTCTGAAGCTTTCTTT. It yields the protein CASSLKGSSSEAFF. The variable domain in full, completed from reference TRBV28 and TRBJ1-1, reads DVKVTQSSRYLVKRTGEKVFLECVQDMDHENMFWYRQDPGLGLRLIYFSYDVKMKEKGDIPEGYSVSREKKERFSLILESASTNQTSMYLCASSLKGSSSEAFFGQGTRLTVV.

This chain links TRBV6-1 with TRBJ1-5; D is ambiguous. V lost 2 bases to trimming and J lost 11 bases, with 16 bases between them. This CDR3 is 14 amino acids long. Germline loops: CDR1 MNHNS, CDR2 SASEGT. The CDR3 DNA reads as TGTGCCAGCAGTGAACTCGCAGACCCAAAGGCCCAGCATTTT. This codes for CASSELADPKAQHF.

This clone was counted only a few times. The rearrangement links TRBV3-1 (or the pseudogene TRBV3-2) to TRBJ1-2; 8 bases map to TRBD1. V dropped 0 bases and J dropped 3; count of bases not matched to a gene: 3. The CDR3 is 15 amino acids. The germline gives CDR1 LGHDT, CDR2 YNNKEL (reference sequence). The DNA of the CDR3 is TGTGCCAGCAGCCAAGATCACAGGGGGGACTATGGCTACACCTTC. This sequence encodes CASSQDHRGDYGYTF.